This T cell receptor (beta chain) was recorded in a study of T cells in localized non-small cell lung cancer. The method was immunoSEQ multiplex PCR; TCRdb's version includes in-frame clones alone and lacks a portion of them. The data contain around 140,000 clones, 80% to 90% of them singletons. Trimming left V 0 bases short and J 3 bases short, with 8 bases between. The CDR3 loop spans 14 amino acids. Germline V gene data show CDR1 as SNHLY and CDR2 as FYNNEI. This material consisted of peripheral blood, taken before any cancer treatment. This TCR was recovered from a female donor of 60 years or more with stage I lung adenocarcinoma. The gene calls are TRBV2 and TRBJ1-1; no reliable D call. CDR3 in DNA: TGTGCCAGCAGTGAAGCGGAAGGGTACACTGAAGCTTTCTTT. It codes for CASSEAEGYTEAFF.